This T cell receptor beta chain was identified in a study of T cells after yellow fever vaccination (dated by TCRdb to the late 2010s). Regarding the study in general: The SMART-Seq v4 Ultra Low Input RNA kit was used to prepare libraries from fractions with low cell numbers. Bulk TCR alpha and beta repertoires were sequenced longitudinally to track T-cell clones before and after primary and booster YFV17D yellow fever vaccination. Two healthy male donors made up the cohort, one aged 18 to 30 years and the other aged 30 to 40 years. Blood was collected at multiple timepoints before and after primary and secondary immunization, and bulk PBMC replicates and cell subsets were isolated.

Results and caveats for the whole study, not just this receptor: A small share of clonotypes occurred in both CD4 and CD8 compartments, likely arising from convergent recombination. Compared with the primary T-cell response, the secondary T-cell response was weaker but faster, peaking on day 5 rather than day 15. Most clones expanded after primary vaccination were re-detected after the booster (around 96% of CD4 and around 88% of CD8), suggesting broad memory maintenance. Computational filtering was required because FACS-sorted repertoires could contain abundant contaminating clonotypes from the bulk population. Because only two donors were included in the study, the extent to which the findings can be generalized is limited.

The treatment or condition label, as the study defines it: live attenuated yellow fever vaccine strain. Two biological replicates of bulk PBMCs were collected at each blood-draw timepoint. PBMCs were isolated from peripheral blood using a standard Ficoll-Paque protocol. TriZol was used to extract RNA from bulk PBMCs, CD4 and CD8 fractions, and dextramer-positive and dextramer-negative fractions. This clonotype was observed at least ten times. Its antigen is still unknown. Base-call qualities are not available, and no considerably larger clone is one nucleotide away. For CDR1 and CDR2, the germline V gene lists SGHTA and FQGNSA. V loses 3 bases of germline sequence and J loses 5 bases, and the interval between the two ends is 7 bases. The CDR3 spans 12 residues, from the cysteine through the phenylalanine. CDR3 DNA is the only sequence kept; it has 36 bases, read in frame from the first base. This sample was sequenced with an Illumina NovaSeq 6000. TCR cDNA was made using 5'RACE template switching, a step that added a universal primer site and unique molecular identifiers. Priming of cDNA synthesis was performed from both the TCR alpha and TCR beta constant segments. Libraries were amplified in two PCR steps, with sample barcodes and sequencing adapters added in the second step. Sequencing of libraries was performed on Illumina HiSeq 2500 (2x100 bp) or NovaSeq (2x150 bp). As for how the authors treated the data: MIGEC handled demultiplexing of reads and collapsing into UMI consensus sequences, while MiXCR performed V(D)J alignment. Using edgeR on replicate PBMC samples, clonotypes were called vaccine-responding if FDR was below 0.01 and the log2 fold change was above 5 up to day 15. CD4 or CD8 identity was assigned to each bulk clonotype according to whether the clonotype was present at higher abundance in the sequenced CD4 repertoire or the sequenced CD8 repertoire. The public reads were quality trimmed at Q25 with fastp and then assembled into clones with MiXCR by TCRdb, keeping productive beta chains. Each record represents a unique CDR3 protein, reported with the most common genes and DNA among its rows. These V and J calls originate from TCRdb's pipeline instead of the authors' own analysis. The sample table lists around 310,000 distinct CDR3 sequences, roughly 4% of them with a count of one. Around 24% of the sample belongs to the ten largest clones.

The sample in question was PBMCs, obtained on the day of the yellow fever booster vaccination. The TCR was taken from a young man who received the YFV17D yellow fever vaccine. The chain is assembled from TRBV7-2 and TRBJ1-2, with no D gene named confidently. The CDR3 reads CASSLALYGYTF. Here is the DNA: TGTGCCAGCAGCTTGGCCCTTTATGGCTACACCTTC.